Below are 16 T cell receptor beta chains sequenced from a single sample in a study of blood T cell repertoires in COVID-19. Assay: immunoSEQ multiplex PCR; the TCRdb copy retains only in-frame clones and omits some. The repertoire holds hundreds of thousands of clones, with about 89% as singletons. The sample taken for sequencing was PBMCs or T cells enriched from blood (not recorded which). The receptors derive from a woman aged 40 to 49 who had recovered from COVID-19.

V gene TRBV7-2 combines with J gene TRBJ1-1; 11 nucleotides align to TRBD1. In germline, CDR1 is SGHTA, CDR2 FQGNSA. This CDR3 has 14 amino acids. After removal of 7 bases from V and 4 bases from J, the junction contained 5 bases not matched to a gene. The CDR3 DNA follows: TGTGCCAGCAAAACCGGGACAGGGGGCACTGAAGCTTTCTTT. Amino acid sequence: CASKTGTGGTEAFF.

V gene TRBV19 combines with J gene TRBJ1-1; D is perhaps TRBD1 (5 bases). CDR3 length equals 14 residues. Germline V CDR1 and CDR2: LNHDA, SQIVND (reference sequence). The V and J ends lost 6 bases and 0 bases respectively, with 11 bases between them. The CDR3 loop reads CASRTGLLNTEAFF. The CDR3 DNA reads as TGTGCCAGTAGAACGGGACTCCTGAACACTGAAGCTTTCTTT.

V gene TRBV4-2 combines with J gene TRBJ2-5; D possibly corresponds to TRBD2 (6 bases). From germline, CDR1 is LGHNA and CDR2 YNFKEQ. The CDR3 length is 16 residues. The V end lost 0 bases, the J end lost 5 bases, and 16 bases lay between the germline ends. The CDR3 DNA is TGTGCCAGCAGCCAAGAAGGTAAGGCGGGGTTTGAGACCCAGTACTTC. Amino acid sequence: CASSQEGKAGFETQYF.

The chain uses TRBV30 and TRBJ1-5, with 9 bases identical to TRBD1. The CDR3 covers 14 residues. Germline CDR1 and CDR2: GTSNPN and SVGIG (reference sequence). V was clipped by 4 bases and J by 6 bases; unmatched bases: 7. CDR3 DNA: TGTGCCTGGAATTTACAGGGGGCCGGTCAGCCCCAGCATTTT. Its protein is CAWNLQGAGQPQHF.

The chain links TRBV6-1 to TRBJ1-5, with TRBD1 matching 10 bases. CDR3 size: 15 residues. Per germline, CDR1 MNHNS and CDR2 SASEGT. V lost 3 bases to trimming and J lost 6 bases; unmatched junction nucleotides: 5. The CDR3 DNA reads as TGTGCCAGCAGTGACCGGACAGGGGGGAGTCAGCCCCAGCATTTT. Amino acids: CASSDRTGGSQPQHF.

This chain connects TRBV29-1 to TRBJ1-3; D is uncertain. Trimming removed 5 bases at V and 4 bases at J, with 18 bases between. This CDR3 region has 15 residues. CDR1 is SQVTM and CDR2 is ANQGSEA in the germline V gene. CDR3 region: CSVTPSPGAGNTIYF. The CDR3 bases are TGCAGCGTTACCCCTTCGCCGGGAGCCGGAAACACCATATATTTT.

The J gene is TRBJ2-3, the V gene TRBV7-9; D is perhaps TRBD1 (5 bases). The CDR3 consists of 15 residues. Germline V gives CDR1 SEHNR, CDR2 FQNEAQ (reference sequence). The V end lost 0 bases, the J end lost 3 bases, and 10 bases lay between the germline ends. CDR3: CASSLAGPSTDTQYF. CDR3 nucleotides: TGTGCCAGCAGCTTAGCGGGGCCTTCAACAGATACGCAGTATTTT.

V is TRBV27 and J is TRBJ1-6, with 9 positions matching TRBD1. From germline, CDR1 is MNHEY and CDR2 SMNVEV (reference sequence). This CDR3 contains 15 residues. Germline trimming cut 7 bases from V and 7 bases from J; bases unmatched to any gene: 8. CDR3 in DNA: TGTGCCAGCACCCCGGACAGGGGTGGAAATTCACCCCTCCACTTT. Amino acid sequence: CASTPDRGGNSPLHF.

The CDR3 DNA follows: TGTGCCAGCAGTCGCCCGGGAGTCTCTGGAAACACCATATATTTT. Translation gives CASSRPGVSGNTIYF. This chain links TRBV7-8 with TRBJ1-3; D is undetermined. CDR3 length: 15 residues. Per the germline V gene, CDR1 is SGHVS and CDR2 is FQNEAQ. The ends were cut back, 6 bases at V and 0 bases at J, with 12 bases in the middle.

V gene TRBV7-9 combines with J gene TRBJ2-7; 9 positions agree with TRBD1. The CDR3 runs 14 residues. V was pared by 5 bases and J by 3 bases, with 5 bases of the junction left unmatched. CDR1 and CDR2 (germline): SEHNR, FQNEAQ (reference sequence). The CDR3 nucleotides read TGTGCCAGCAGCCACCGGACAGGGGACTACGAGCAGTACTTC. Translating it yields CASSHRTGDYEQYF.

The V and J genes are TRBV19 and TRBJ2-3; the match to TRBD2 covers 13 bases. Germline loops: CDR1 LNHDA, CDR2 SQIVND (reference sequence). Trimming removed 6 bases from V and 4 bases from J; junction bases left unmatched: 4. CDR3 size: 15 residues. The CDR3 bases are TGTGCCAGTAGCACTAGCGGGGGGGCCTCAGATACGCAGTATTTT. Amino acids: CASSTSGGASDTQYF.

The V call is TRBV18, the J call TRBJ1-3; 10 nucleotides agree with TRBD1. Germline CDR1 is KGHSH and CDR2 is LQKENI. This CDR3 region has 18 residues. With V trimmed by 3 bases and J by 2 bases, 10 bases remained unmatched. The chain's CDR3 is CASSPTSIGQGAGNTIYF. In nucleotides, the CDR3 is TGTGCCAGCTCACCTACCTCCATCGGACAGGGGGCTGGAAACACCATATATTTT.

The rearrangement links TRBV18 to TRBJ2-1; D perhaps matches TRBD2 (6 bases). V dropped 2 bases and J dropped 7 bases, with 15 bases sitting between them. The germline V gene has CDR1 KGHSH and CDR2 LQKENI. The CDR3 is 15 amino acids. The CDR3 protein is CASSPRRDGINEQFF. The CDR3 DNA sequence: TGTGCCAGCTCACCAAGGAGGGACGGTATTAATGAGCAGTTCTTC.

As DNA, the CDR3 is TGCGCCAGCAGTTCAAAGACAGGGGAACCCCAAGAGACCCAGTACTTC. It codes for CASSSKTGEPQETQYF. The V gene is TRBV23-1, the J gene TRBJ2-5; 8 bases are shared with TRBD1. TRBV23-1 is an ORF, with its function uncertain. J was trimmed by 1 base and V by 5 bases; bases with no gene match: 9. The CDR3 extends over 16 amino acids.

The genes are TRBV10-3 and TRBJ1-5, with 8 bases matching TRBD1. CDR1 is ENHRY, CDR2 SYGVKD, per germline. J was trimmed by 3 bases and V by 5 bases; bases with no gene match: 9. This CDR3 spans 16 amino acids. The CDR3 protein is CAISPQGGYDNQPQHF. The CDR3 coding sequence is TGTGCCATCAGTCCACAGGGGGGATACGACAATCAGCCCCAGCATTTT.

This clone was recorded only once. The chain joins TRBV18 to TRBJ1-4, with 9 bases fitting TRBD1. The CDR3 length is 15 residues. J gave up 7 bases and V 2 bases, and 5 bases lay outside the gene matches. CDR1 is KGHSH, CDR2 LQKENI, per germline. The CDR3 region has the DNA TGTGCCAGCTCACCATTACAGGGGGCTGCTGAAAAACTGTTTTTT. It encodes CASSPLQGAAEKLFF. The full variable domain, its missing parts supplied by reference TRBV18 and TRBJ1-4, is NAGVMQNPRHLVRRRGQEARLRCSPMKGHSHVYWYRQLPEEGLKFMVYLQKENIIDESGMPKERFSAEFPKEGPSILRIQQVVRGDSAAYFCASSPLQGAAEKLFFGSGTQLSVL.